This T cell receptor (beta chain) was captured in a study of blood T cell repertoires in COVID-19. About the study: Sites across the United States, Italy and Spain contributed samples from acute and convalescent COVID-19.

V dropped 4 bases and J dropped 2 bases, with 9 bases sitting between them. This CDR3 comprises 13 residues. The V gene's germline CDR1 is SQVTM and CDR2 ANQGSEA. Repertoires were generated with immunoSEQ multiplex PCR, while TCRdb's copy carries only in-frame clones and drops some. The sample contains about 88,000 clones, more than 70% of which appear only once. The receptor was derived from a woman older than 75 with acute or convalescent COVID-19. Sequenced sample: peripheral blood. The V gene is TRBV29-1, the J gene TRBJ1-3; a possible D gene is TRBD1 (6 bases). The chain's CDR3 is CSVVRGTGNTIYF. The CDR3 nucleotides are TGCAGCGTTGTAAGGGGGACTGGAAACACCATATATTTT.